Sequencing of this T cell receptor (beta chain) was carried out in a study of identical twins (dated by TCRdb to about 2016). With respect to the entire study: TCR alpha and beta repertoires from monozygotic twins, unrelated adults of various ages and cord blood were deep-sequenced to test whether fetal clonotypes persist. To rule out contamination, the twin experiments were replicated at different times with different library preparation protocols. Beyond this particular receptor, the publication reports: Conclusions relied on cross-sectional statistical analysis, since the same donors could not be followed over many years. Fewer insertions were carried by abundant cord blood beta clonotypes; a weaker similar trend was observed in young adult naive repertoires, while no such trend was observed in memory repertoires. In monozygotic twins, out-of-frame TCR alpha sharing was systematically underestimated by recombination models, although the models agreed with sharing between unrelated individuals. Excess twin sharing in beta out-of-frame sequences was weaker because fewer shared sequences lowered the signal-to-noise ratio. Out-of-frame TCR alpha sequences shared between twins showed an excess of low generation-probability sequences compared with coincidental sharing between unrelated individuals. Invariant T cells such as MAIT and iNKT could partly confound zero-insertion analyses, though diverse VJ usage argued against this for most clonotypes.

Including cysteine and phenylalanine, the CDR3 has 17 amino acids. The CDR3 DNA has 51 bases and is translated from base 1. The germline V end is reduced by 1 base and the J end by 11 bases; junction bases left unmatched: 17. Taken from the germline V gene, the CDR1 and CDR2 loops are MGHDK and SYGVNS. Libraries were constructed by 5' RACE. TCRdb shows the sequencer as Illumina HiSeq 2000. Template switching introduced a universal primer binding site; the final cDNA contained a unique molecular identifier, enabling accurate counting of TCR cDNA molecules. Specific primers in the conserved constant-segment region were used to synthesize first-strand cDNA for the TCR alpha and beta chains. To control for contamination, every cDNA library carried two barcodes: a SMART-Mk sample barcode plus Illumina barcodes. Two successive PCR steps introduced TruSeq adapter sequences along with Illumina sample barcodes. TCR alpha and beta cDNA libraries were sequenced on the Illumina HiSeq platform with custom primers. As for the original processing: MiGEC was used to process raw reads and extract unique molecular identifiers, and MiXCR was used to find CDR3 positions. Recombination models were inferred per individual with the repgenHMM and IGoR tools using an EM algorithm. Shared clonotype analysis was performed with the tcR package in R, normalizing sharing by the product of cloneset sizes. To study raw recombination without the effects of thymic and clonal selection, out-of-frame nonproductive sequences were analyzed. Through fastp at Q25 and MiXCR, TCRdb rebuilt clones from the public reads, retaining in-frame beta chains. One record per CDR3 amino acid sequence lists the most common genes and DNA. What appears here as the V and J calls and clone size reflects TCRdb's work, not the paper's. The sample includes 1.5 million to 2 million distinct CDR3 sequences, with around a third observed a single time. Of the sample, about 0.25% is held by the ten largest clones.

All donors were healthy Caucasians. Turning to this clonotype: The clone's antigen remains unknown. Qualities for individual bases were not recorded, and no much larger clone is one base off.

This receptor was identified in a newborn girl in good health. This sequence uses TRBV25-1 and TRBJ2-5, with TRBD1 identical over 9 junction bases. Material: cord blood. The CDR3 reads CASSESTPGQGLIEQYF. The DNA is TGTGCCAGCAGTGAATCAACTCCGGGACAGGGCTTGATTGAGCAGTACTTC.